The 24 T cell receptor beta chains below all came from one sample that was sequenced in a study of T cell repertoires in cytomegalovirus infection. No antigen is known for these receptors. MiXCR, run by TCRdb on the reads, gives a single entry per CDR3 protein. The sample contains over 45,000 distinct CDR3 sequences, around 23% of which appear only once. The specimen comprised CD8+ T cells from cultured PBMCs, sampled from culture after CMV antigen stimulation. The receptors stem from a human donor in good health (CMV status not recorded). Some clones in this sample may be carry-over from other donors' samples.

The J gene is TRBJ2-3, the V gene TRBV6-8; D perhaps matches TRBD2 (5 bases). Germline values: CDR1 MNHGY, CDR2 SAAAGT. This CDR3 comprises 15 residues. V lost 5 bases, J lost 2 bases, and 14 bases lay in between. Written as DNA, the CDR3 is TGTGCCAGCAGTCCCCGGGATAGCCTCACAGATACGCAGTATTTT. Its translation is CASSPRDSLTDTQYF.

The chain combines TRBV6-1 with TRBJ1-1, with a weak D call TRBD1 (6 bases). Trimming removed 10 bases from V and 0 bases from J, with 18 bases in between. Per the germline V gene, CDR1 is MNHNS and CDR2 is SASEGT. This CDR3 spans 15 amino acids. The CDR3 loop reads CAIPILQGMNTEAFF. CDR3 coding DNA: TGTGCCATCCCAATTCTACAGGGAATGAACACTGAAGCTTTCTTT.

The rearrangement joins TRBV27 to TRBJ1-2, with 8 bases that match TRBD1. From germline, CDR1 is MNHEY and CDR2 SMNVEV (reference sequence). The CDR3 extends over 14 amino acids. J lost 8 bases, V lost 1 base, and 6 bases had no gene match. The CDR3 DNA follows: TGTGCCAGCAGTTTATTTCAGGGGGCAGACGGCTACACCTTC. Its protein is CASSLFQGADGYTF.

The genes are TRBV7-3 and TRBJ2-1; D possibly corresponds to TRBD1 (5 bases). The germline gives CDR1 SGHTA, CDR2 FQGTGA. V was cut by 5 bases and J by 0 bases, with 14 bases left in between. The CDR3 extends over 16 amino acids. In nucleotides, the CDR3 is TGTGCCAGCAGCCAGCCTAGGCAGGGCTCCTACAATGAGCAGTTCTTC. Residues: CASSQPRQGSYNEQFF.

Here the CDR3 reads CASSLSVSVGGYTF. In nucleotides, the CDR3 is TGTGCCAGCAGTTTATCTGTCTCCGTCGGGGGCTACACCTTC. The chain recombines TRBV12-3 or TRBV12-4 with TRBJ1-2, with D unresolved. Deletions cut 2 bases from V and 8 bases from J, with 15 bases between. This CDR3 comprises 14 residues.

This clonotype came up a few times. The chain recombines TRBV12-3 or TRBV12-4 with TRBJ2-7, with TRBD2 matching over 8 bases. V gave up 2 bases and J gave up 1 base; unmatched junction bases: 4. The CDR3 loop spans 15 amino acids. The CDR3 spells CASSLRREGSYEQYF. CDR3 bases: TGTGCCAGCAGTTTAAGACGGGAGGGATCCTACGAGCAGTACTTC.

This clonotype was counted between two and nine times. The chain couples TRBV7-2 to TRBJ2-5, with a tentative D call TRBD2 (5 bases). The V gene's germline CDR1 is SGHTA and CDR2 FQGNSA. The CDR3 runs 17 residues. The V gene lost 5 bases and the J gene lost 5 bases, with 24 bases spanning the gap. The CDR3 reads CASSLLPRGREGETQYF. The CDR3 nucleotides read TGTGCCAGCAGCCTCCTTCCAAGAGGACGGGAAGGGGAGACCCAGTACTTC.

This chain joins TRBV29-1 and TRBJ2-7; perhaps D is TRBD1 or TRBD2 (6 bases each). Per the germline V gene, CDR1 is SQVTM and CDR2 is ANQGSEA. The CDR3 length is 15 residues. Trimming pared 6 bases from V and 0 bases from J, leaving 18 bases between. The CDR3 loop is CSVVGWGAISYEQYF. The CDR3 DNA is TGCAGCGTGGTGGGGTGGGGGGCCATCTCCTACGAGCAGTACTTC.

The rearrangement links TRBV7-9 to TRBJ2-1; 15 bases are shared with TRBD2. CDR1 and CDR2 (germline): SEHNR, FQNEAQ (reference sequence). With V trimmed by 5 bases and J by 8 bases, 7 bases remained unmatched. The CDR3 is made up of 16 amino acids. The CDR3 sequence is CASSPGLAGGHYEQFF. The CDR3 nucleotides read TGTGCCAGCAGCCCAGGACTAGCGGGGGGGCATTATGAGCAGTTCTTC.

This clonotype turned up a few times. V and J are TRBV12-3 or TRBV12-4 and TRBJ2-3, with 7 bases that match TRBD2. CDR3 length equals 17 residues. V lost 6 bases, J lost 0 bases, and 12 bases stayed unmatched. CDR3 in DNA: TGTGCCAGCAGCCATGTGGGGGGGACCGAGAGCACAGATACGCAGTATTTT. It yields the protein CASSHVGGTESTDTQYF.

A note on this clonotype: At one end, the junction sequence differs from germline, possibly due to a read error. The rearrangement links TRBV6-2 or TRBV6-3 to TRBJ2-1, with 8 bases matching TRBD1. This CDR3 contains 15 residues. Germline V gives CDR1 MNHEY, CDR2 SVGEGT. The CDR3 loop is CARSYSQGGYNEQFF. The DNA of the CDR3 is TGTGCCCGCAGTTATTCACAGGGGGGCTACAATGAGCAGTTCTTC.

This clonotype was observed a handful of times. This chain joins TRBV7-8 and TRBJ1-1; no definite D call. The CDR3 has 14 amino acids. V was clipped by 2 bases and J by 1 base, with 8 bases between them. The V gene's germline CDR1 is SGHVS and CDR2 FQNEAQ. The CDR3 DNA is TGTGCCAGCAGCTTAACCGGGCGGAACACTGAAGCTTTCTTT. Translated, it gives CASSLTGRNTEAFF. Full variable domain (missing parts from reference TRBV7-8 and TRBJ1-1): GAGVSQSPRYKVAKRGQDVALRCDPISGHVSLFWYQQALGQGPEFLTYFQNEAQLDKSGLPSDRFFAERPEGSVSTLKIQRTQQEDSAVYLCASSLTGRNTEAFFGQGTRLTVV.

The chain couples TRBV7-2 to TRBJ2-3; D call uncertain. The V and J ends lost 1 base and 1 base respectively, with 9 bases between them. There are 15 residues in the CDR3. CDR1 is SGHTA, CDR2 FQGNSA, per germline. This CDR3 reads CASSLGARGTDTQYF. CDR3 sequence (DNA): TGTGCCAGCAGCTTAGGAGCCCGCGGCACAGATACGCAGTATTTT.

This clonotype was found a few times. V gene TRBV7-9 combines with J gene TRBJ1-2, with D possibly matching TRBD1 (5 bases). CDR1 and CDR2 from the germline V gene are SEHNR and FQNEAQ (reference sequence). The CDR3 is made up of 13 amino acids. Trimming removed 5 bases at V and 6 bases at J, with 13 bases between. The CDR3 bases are TGTGCCAGCAGCCCAAGCGACAGTGATGGCTACACCTTC. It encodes CASSPSDSDGYTF.

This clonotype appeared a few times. CDR3 nucleotides: TGTGCCAGCGGAACGTCCGCCGGCCCTTCCCGTGAGCAGTTCTTC. It encodes CASGTSAGPSREQFF. This rearrangement joins TRBV7-2 to TRBJ2-1; no clear D. The CDR3 spans 15 residues. V was clipped by 8 bases and J by 9 bases, with 23 bases between them. CDR1 is SGHTA, CDR2 FQGNSA, per germline. Using reference TRBV7-2 and TRBJ2-1 for the parts outside the CDR3, the full variable domain is GAGVSQSPSNKVTEKGKDVELRCDPISGHTALYWYRQSLGQGLEFLIYFQGNSAPDKSGLPSDRFSAERTGGSVSTLTIQRTQQEDSAVYLCASGTSAGPSREQFFGPGTRLTVL.

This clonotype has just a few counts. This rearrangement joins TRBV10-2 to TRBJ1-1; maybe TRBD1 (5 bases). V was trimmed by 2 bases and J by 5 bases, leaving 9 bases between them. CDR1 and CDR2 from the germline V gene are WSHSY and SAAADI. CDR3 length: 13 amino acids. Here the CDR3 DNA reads TGCGCCAGCAGTGAGGGGGGGTGGACTGAAGCTTTCTTT. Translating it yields CASSEGGWTEAFF.

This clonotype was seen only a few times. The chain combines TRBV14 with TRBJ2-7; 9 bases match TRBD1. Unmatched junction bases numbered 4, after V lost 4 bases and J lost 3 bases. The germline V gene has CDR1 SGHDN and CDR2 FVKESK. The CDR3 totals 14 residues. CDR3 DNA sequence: TGTGCCAGCAGCCTAGGGACAGGGTACTACGAGCAGTACTTC. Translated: CASSLGTGYYEQYF.

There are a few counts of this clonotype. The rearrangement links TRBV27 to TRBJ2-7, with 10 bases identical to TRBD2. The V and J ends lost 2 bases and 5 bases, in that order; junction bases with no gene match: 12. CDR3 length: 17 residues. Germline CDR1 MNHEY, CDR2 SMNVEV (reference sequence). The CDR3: CASSLTIPGLASNEQYF. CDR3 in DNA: TGTGCCAGCAGTTTAACGATTCCGGGACTAGCGAGCAACGAGCAGTACTTC.

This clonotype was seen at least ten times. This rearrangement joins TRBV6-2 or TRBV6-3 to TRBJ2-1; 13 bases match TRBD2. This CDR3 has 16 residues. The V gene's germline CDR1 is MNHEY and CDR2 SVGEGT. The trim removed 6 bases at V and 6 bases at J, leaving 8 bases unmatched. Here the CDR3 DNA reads TGTGCCAGCAGAAAACTAGCGGGGGGGCCGGGCAATGAGCAGTTCTTC. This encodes CASRKLAGGPGNEQFF.

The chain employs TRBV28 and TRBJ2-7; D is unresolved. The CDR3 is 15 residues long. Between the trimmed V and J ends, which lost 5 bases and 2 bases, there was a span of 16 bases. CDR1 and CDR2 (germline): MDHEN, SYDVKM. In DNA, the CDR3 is TGTGCCAGCAGTCCGCTCCAACAGCCTACCTACGAGCAGTACTTC. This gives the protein CASSPLQQPTYEQYF.

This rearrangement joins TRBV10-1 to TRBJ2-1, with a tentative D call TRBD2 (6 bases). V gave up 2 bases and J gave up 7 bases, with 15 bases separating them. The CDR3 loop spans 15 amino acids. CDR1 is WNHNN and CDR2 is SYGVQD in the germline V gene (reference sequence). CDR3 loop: CASSETRSGGNEQFF. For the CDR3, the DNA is TGCGCCAGCAGTGAGACCCGGAGCGGAGGGAATGAGCAGTTCTTC.

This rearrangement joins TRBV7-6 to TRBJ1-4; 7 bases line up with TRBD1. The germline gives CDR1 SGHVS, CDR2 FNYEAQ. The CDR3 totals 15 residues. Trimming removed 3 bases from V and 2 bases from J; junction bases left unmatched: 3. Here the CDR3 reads CASSFWGQTNEKLFF. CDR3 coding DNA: TGTGCCAGCAGCTTTTGGGGACAGACTAATGAAAAACTGTTTTTT.

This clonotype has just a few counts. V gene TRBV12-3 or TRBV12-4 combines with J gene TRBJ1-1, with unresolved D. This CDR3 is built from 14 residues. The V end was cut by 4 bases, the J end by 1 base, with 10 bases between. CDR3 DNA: TGTGCCAGCAGTTACCCGGCAGCGAACACTGAAGCTTTCTTT. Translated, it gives CASSYPAANTEAFF.

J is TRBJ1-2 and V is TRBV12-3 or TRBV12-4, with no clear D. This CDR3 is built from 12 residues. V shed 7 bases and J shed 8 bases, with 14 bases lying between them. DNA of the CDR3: TGTGCCAGCATTTCAGGCGGTTCCGGCTACACCTTC. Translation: CASISGGSGYTF.